At least ten counts were recorded for the clone carrying this T cell receptor (beta chain). As yet, its antigen is unknown. The data stem from a study of breast tumors, draining lymph nodes, adjacent tissues. Whole-study results and caveats: Tumor TCR diversity was below lymph nodes but above nontumor tissue.

The length of the CDR3 is 12 residues. The germline V gene encodes CDR1 MNHNS and CDR2 SASEGT. Trimming took off 2 bases at V and 5 bases at J, with 6 bases between the two ends. TCRdb called the multiplex PCR reads again in MiXCR, with one record for every CDR3 protein. The data show 20,000 or so distinct CDR3 sequences, with roughly 45% seen just once and about 8% held by the top ten. The clonotype originates from a female donor with breast cancer. Some clones in this sample may be carry-over from other donors' samples. The V call is TRBV6-1, the J call TRBJ1-1; D remains unclear. The sequenced sample was breast tumor tissue. This CDR3 is CASSEWETEAFF. The CDR3 DNA is TGTGCCAGCAGTGAATGGGAAACTGAAGCTTTCTTT.